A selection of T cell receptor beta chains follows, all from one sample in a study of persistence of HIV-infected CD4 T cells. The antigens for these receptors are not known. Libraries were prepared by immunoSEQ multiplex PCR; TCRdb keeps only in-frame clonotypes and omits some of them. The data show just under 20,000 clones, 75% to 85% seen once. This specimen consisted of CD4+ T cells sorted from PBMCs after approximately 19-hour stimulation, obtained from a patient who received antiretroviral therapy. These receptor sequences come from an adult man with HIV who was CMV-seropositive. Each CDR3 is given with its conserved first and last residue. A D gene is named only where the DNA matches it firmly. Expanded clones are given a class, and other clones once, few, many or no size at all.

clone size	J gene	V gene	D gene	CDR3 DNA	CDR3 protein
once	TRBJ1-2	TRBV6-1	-	TGTGCCAGCAGTGAAGGTCTGGGGGCGGGCGACTATGGCTACACCTTC	CASSEGLGAGDYGYTF
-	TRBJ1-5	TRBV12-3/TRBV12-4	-	TGTGCCAGCAGTTTAGCGCTGGAGCAGCCCCAGCATTTT	CASSLALEQPQHF
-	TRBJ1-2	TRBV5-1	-	TGCGCCAGCAGCTTGGACAGTGAGGCCTTTAACTATGGCTACACCTTC	CASSLDSEAFNYGYTF
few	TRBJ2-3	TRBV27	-	TGTGCCAGCAGTTTAGGAGGTCCTACGCGACCTACAGATACGCAGTATTTT	CASSLGGPTRPTDTQYF
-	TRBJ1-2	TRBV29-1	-	TGCAGCGTTTCCCCTGGGGGGAGCCGGTATGGCTACACCTTC	CSVSPGGSRYGYTF
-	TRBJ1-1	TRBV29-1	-	TGCAGCGTTGAAGATCAGGGGCAGGGGATCACTGAAGCTTTCTTT	CSVEDQGQGITEAFF
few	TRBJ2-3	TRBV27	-	TGTGCCAGCATCCCAATGTACGGCCTCACAGATACGCAGTATTTT	CASIPMYGLTDTQYF
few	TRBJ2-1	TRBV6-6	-	TGTGCCAGCAGTTTGATCAATGAGCAGTTCTTC	CASSLINEQFF
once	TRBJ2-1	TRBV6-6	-	TGTGCCAGCAGTTGGAACCAAAACAATGAGCAGTTCTTC	CASSWNQNNEQFF
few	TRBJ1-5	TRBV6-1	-	TGTGCCAGCAGTGAGCTACAGGGTCAGCCCCAGCATTTT	CASSELQGQPQHF
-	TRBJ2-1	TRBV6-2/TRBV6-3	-	TGTGCCAGCAGTTACGGTAGTTCCTATGAGCAGTTCTTC	CASSYGSSYEQFF
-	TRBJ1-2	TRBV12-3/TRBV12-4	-	TGTGCCAGCAGTTTGTCCAGGCCGTCCGGCTACACCTTC	CASSLSRPSGYTF
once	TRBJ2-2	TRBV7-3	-	TGTGCCAGCAGCTATCAGGGTTCGGGGGAGCTGTTTTTT	CASSYQGSGELFF
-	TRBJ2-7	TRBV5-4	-	TGTGCCAGCAGCCCCAACGGGGGCCCCTACGAGCAGTACTTC	CASSPNGGPYEQYF
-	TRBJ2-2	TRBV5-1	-	TGCGCCAGCAGCTTGGGGGATCGATACACCGGGGAGCTGTTTTTT	CASSLGDRYTGELFF
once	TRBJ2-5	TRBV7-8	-	TGTGCCAGCAGCTTAGTTATAGAAGAGACCCAGTACTTC	CASSLVIEETQYF
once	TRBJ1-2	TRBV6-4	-	TGTGCCAGCAGAACCCGCGCCAGCCAATATGGCTACACCTTC	CASRTRASQYGYTF
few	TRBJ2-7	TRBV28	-	TGTGCCAGCCGGGGACGCTACGAGCAGTACTTC	CASRGRYEQYF
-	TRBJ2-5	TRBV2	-	TGTGCCAGCAGCCTCAGCCGTCTGTACCAAGAGACCCAGTACTTC	CASSLSRLYQETQYF
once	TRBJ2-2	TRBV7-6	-	TGTGCCAGCAGCTCCGCAGGGAACACCGGGGAGCTGTTTTTT	CASSSAGNTGELFF
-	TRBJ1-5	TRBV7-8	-	TGTGCCAGCAGCTTGAGACAGGAGTTCAATCAGCCCCAGCATTTT	CASSLRQEFNQPQHF
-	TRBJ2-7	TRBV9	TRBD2	TGTGCCAGCAGCGTAGAGAGGACTAGTTACGAGCAGTACTTC	CASSVERTSYEQYF
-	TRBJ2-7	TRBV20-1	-	TGCAGTGCTAGTCCCCCTGGCAGGCCCTACGAGCAGTACTTC	CSASPPGRPYEQYF
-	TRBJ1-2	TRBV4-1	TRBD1	TGCGCCAGCAGCCAGGGACAGGGATATGGCTACACCTTC	CASSQGQGYGYTF
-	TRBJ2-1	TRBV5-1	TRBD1	TGCGCCAGCAGCTTGGGCGGGACAGGGGATGAGCAGTTCTTC	CASSLGGTGDEQFF
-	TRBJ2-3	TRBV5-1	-	TGCGCCAGCAGCTTGGAGTGGGGGGCCCGGGGAGATACGCAGTATTTT	CASSLEWGARGDTQYF
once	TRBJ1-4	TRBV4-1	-	TGCGCCAGCAGCCAAGGGCCGCAGGGTGGAACTAATGAAAAACTGTTTTTT	CASSQGPQGGTNEKLFF
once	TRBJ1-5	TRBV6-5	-	TGTGCCAGCAGCAAGGGTGGGAATAGCAATCAGCCCCAGCATTTT	CASSKGGNSNQPQHF
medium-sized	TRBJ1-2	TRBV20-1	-	TGCAGTGCTAGTGTTGGGCAGAACTATGGCTACACCTTC	CSASVGQNYGYTF
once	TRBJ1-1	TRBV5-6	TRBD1	TGTGCCAGCAGCTTGTTCGGACAGGGGGGGAACACTGAAGCTTTCTTT	CASSLFGQGGNTEAFF
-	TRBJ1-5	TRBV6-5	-	TGTGCCAGCAGTCGGGACTTCGACCAGCCCCAGCATTTT	CASSRDFDQPQHF
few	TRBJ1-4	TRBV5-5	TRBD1	TGTGCCAGCAGCTCTCTCGCCCTTCAGGGGGAAAATGAAAAACTGTTTTTT	CASSSLALQGENEKLFF
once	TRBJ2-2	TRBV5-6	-	TGTGCCAGCAGCTTGGACACCGGGGAGCTGTTTTTT	CASSLDTGELFF
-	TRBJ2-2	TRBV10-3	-	TGTGCCATCAGTGAGTCAGGGCCCCGGGAGCTGTTTTTT	CAISESGPRELFF
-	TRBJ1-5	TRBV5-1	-	TGCGCCAGCAGCCCCACGGGGGGCGGCGGTCAGCCCCAGCATTTT	CASSPTGGGGQPQHF
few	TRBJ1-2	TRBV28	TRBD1	TGTGCCACAGATTCGGCCCCGGGACAGGGGGCAGGCGGCTACACCTTC	CATDSAPGQGAGGYTF
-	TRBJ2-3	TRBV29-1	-	TGCAGCGTTGACGATTTCACAGATACGCAGTATTTT	CSVDDFTDTQYF
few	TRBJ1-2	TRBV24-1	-	TGTGCCACCACCATTGAGGGCTATGGCTACACCTTC	CATTIEGYGYTF
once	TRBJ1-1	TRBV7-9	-	TGTGCCAGCAGCTGGGTTAGCACTGAAGCTTTCTTT	CASSWVSTEAFF
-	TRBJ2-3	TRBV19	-	TGTGCCAGTAGTATAGATAAGGGAGATACGCAGTATTTT	CASSIDKGDTQYF
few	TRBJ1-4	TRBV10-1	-	TGCGCCAGCAGTACAACCGGGACGGATCTTGAAAAACTGTTTTTT	CASSTTGTDLEKLFF
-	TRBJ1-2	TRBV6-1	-	TGTGCCAGCAGTGAAGCGCTGGCAGGCTTTGGATATGGCTACACCTTC	CASSEALAGFGYGYTF
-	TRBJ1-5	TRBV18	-	TGTGCCAGCTCGCCTCCAGGGGATTCTCATCAGCCCCAGCATTTT	CASSPPGDSHQPQHF
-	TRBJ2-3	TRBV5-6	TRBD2	TGTGCCAGCAGCTCCGGGACTAGCGTCAACACAGATACGCAGTATTTT	CASSSGTSVNTDTQYF
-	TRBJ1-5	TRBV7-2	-	TGTGCCAGCACCGACAGAGGGCCTCAGCCCCAGCATTTT	CASTDRGPQPQHF
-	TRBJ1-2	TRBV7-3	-	TGTGCCAGCAGCTTAAAGGGGAGTAACTATGGCTACACCTTC	CASSLKGSNYGYTF
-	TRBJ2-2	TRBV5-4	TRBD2	TGTGCCAGCAGCTTGGGCCGGGGGGAGAACACCGGGGAGCTGTTTTTT	CASSLGRGENTGELFF